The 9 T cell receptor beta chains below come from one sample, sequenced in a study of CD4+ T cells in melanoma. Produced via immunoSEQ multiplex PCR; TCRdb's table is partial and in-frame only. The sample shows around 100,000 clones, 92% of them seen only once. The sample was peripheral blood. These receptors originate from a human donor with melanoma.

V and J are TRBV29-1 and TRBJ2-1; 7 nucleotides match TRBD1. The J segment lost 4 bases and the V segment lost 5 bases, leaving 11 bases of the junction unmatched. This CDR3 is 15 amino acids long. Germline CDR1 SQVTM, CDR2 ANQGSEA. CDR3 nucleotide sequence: TGCAGCGTTTCTGACAGGGTACTGGGGTACAATGAGCAGTTCTTC. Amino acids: CSVSDRVLGYNEQFF.

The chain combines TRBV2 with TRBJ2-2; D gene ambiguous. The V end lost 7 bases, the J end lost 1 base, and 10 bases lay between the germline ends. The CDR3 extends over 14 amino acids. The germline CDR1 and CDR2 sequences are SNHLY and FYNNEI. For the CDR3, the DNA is TGTGCCAGCACGGGCCAGATGAACACCGGGGAGCTGTTTTTT. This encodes CASTGQMNTGELFF. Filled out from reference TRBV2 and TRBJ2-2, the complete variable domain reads EPEVTQTPSHQVTQMGQEVILRCVPISNHLYFYWYRQILGQKVEFLVSFYNNEISEKSEIFDDQFSVERPDGSNFTLKIRSTKLEDSAMYFCASTGQMNTGELFFGEGSRLTVL.

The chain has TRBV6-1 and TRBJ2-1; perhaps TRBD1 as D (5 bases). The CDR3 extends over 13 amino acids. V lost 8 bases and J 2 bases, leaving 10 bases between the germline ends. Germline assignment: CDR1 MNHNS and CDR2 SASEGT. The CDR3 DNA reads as TGTGCCAGCGGGGAACAGGCCTACAATGAGCAGTTCTTC. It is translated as CASGEQAYNEQFF.

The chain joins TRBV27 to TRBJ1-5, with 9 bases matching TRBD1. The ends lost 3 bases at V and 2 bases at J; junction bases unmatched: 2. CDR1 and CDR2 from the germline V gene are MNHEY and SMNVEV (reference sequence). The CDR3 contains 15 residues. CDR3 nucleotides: TGTGCCAGCAGTTTCCGGGACAGGGGCAATCAGCCCCAGCATTTT. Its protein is CASSFRDRGNQPQHF.

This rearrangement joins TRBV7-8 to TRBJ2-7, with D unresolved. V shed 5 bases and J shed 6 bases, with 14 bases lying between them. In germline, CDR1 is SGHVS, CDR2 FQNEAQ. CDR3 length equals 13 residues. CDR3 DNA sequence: TGTGCCAGCAGCCGTTTACTGCGTTCCGAGCAGTACTTC. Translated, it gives CASSRLLRSEQYF.

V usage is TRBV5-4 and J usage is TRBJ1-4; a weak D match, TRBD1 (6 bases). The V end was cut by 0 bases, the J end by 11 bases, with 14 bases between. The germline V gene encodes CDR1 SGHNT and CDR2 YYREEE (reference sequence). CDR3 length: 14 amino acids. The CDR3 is CASSLDTGKWKLFF. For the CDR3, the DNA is TGTGCCAGCAGCTTGGACACAGGGAAATGGAAACTGTTTTTT. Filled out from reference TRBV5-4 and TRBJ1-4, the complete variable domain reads ETGVTQSPTHLIKTRGQQVTLRCSSQSGHNTVSWYQQALGQGPQFIFQYYREEENGRGNFPPRFSGLQFPNYSSELNVNALELDDSALYLCASSLDTGKWKLFFGSGTQLSVL.

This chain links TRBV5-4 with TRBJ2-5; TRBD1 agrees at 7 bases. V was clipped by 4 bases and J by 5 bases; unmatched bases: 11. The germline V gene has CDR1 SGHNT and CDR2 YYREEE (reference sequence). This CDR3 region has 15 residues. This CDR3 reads CASSTRLTGFETQYF. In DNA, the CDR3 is TGTGCCAGCAGCACCCGACTGACAGGGTTCGAGACCCAGTACTTC.

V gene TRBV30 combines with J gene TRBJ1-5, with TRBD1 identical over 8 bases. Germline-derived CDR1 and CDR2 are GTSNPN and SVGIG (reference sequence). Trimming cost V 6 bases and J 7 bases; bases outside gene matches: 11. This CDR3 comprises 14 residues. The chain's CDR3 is CACKKGQGEQPQHF. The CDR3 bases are TGTGCCTGTAAAAAAGGACAGGGTGAACAGCCCCAGCATTTT.

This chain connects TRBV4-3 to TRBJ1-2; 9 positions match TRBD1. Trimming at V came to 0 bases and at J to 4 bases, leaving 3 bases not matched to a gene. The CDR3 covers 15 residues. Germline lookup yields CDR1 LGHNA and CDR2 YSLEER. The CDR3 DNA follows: TGCGCCAGCAGCCAAGACCCGACAGGGGGCTATGGCTACACCTTC. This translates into CASSQDPTGGYGYTF.